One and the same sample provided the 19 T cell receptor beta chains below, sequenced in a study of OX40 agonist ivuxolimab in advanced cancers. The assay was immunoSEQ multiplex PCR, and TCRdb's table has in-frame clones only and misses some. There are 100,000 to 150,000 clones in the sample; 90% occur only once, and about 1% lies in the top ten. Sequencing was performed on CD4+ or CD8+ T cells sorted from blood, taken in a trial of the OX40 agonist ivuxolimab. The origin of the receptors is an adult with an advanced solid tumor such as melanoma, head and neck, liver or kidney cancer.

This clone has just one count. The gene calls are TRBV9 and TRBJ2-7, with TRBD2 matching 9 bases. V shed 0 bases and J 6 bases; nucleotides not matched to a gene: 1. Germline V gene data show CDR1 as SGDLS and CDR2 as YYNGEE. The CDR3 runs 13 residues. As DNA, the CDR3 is TGTGCCAGCAGCGTAGCAGCGGGAGGCGAGCAGTACTTC. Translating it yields CASSVAAGGEQYF.

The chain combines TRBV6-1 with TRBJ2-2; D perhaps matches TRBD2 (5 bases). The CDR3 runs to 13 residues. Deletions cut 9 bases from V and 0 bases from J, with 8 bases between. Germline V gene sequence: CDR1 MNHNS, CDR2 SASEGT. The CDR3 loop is CASRRSNTGELFF. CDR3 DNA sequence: TGTGCCAGTCGGAGGTCGAACACCGGGGAGCTGTTTTTT.

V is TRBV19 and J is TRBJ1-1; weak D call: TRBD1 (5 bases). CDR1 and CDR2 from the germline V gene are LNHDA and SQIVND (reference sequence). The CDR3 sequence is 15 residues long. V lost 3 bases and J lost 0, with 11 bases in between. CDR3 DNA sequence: TGTGCCAGTAGTATTAGCCAGGGACTGAACACTGAAGCTTTCTTT. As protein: CASSISQGLNTEAFF.

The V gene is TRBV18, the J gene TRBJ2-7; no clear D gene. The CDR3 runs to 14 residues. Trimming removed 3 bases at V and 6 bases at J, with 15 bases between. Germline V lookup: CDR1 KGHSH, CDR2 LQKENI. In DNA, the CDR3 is TGTGCCAGCTCACCCCCGTCGGCGGTGGGCGAGCAGTACTTC. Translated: CASSPPSAVGEQYF.

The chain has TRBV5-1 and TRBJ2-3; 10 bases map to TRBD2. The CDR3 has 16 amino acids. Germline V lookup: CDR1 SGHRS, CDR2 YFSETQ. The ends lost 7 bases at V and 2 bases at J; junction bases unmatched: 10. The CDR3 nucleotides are TGCGCCAGCGCGGCTAGCGGGAGTTTGGTCACAGATACGCAGTATTTT. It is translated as CASAASGSLVTDTQYF. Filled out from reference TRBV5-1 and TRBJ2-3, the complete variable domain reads KAGVTQTPRYLIKTRGQQVTLSCSPISGHRSVSWYQQTPGQGLQFLFEYFSETQRNKGNFPGRFSGRQFSNSRSEMNVSTLELGDSALYLCASAASGSLVTDTQYFGPGTRLTVL.

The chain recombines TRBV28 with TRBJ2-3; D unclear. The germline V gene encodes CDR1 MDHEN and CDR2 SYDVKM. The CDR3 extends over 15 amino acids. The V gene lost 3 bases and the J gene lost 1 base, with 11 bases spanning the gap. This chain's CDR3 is CASSFVLGRTDTQYF. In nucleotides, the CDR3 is TGTGCCAGCAGTTTCGTCCTAGGCCGCACAGATACGCAGTATTTT.

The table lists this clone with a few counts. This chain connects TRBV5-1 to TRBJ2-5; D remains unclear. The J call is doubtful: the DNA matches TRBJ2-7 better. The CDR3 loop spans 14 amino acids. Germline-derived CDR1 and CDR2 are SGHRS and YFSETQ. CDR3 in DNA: TGCGCCAGCAGCATGCCTGGGTTGCCCTACGAGCAGTACTTC. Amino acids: CASSMPGLPYEQYF.

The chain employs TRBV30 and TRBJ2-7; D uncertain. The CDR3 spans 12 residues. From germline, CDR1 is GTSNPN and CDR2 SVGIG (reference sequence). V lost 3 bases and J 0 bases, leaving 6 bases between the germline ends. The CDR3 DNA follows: TGTGCCTGGAGCCCGGACTCCTACGAGCAGTACTTC. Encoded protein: CAWSPDSYEQYF.

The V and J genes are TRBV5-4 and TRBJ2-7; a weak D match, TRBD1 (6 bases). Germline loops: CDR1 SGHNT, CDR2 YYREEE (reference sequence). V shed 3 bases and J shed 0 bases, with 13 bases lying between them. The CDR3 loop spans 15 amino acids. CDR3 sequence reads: CASSSAGTLSYEQYF. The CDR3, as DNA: TGTGCCAGCAGCTCCGCCGGGACACTCTCCTACGAGCAGTACTTC.

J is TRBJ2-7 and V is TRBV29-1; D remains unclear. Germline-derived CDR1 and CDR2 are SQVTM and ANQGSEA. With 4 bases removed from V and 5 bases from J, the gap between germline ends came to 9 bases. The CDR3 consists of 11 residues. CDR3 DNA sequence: TGCAGCGTTGGGGTGTCGGACGAGCAGTACTTC. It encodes CSVGVSDEQYF.

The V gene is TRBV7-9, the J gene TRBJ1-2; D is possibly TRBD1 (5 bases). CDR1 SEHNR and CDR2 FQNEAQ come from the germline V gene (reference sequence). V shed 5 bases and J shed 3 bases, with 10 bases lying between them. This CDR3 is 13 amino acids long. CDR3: CASSIGEHYGYTF. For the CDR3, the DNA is TGTGCCAGCAGCATAGGGGAGCACTATGGCTACACCTTC.

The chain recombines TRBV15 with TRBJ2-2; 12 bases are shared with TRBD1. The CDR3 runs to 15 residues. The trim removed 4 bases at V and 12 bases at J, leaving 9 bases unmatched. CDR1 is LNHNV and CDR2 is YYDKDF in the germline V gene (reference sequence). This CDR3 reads CATSNTGTGGGKLFF. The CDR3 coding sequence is TGTGCCACCAGCAACACCGGGACAGGGGGCGGAAAGCTGTTTTTT. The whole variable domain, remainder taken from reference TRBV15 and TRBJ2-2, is DAMVIQNPRYQVTQFGKPVTLSCSQTLNHNVMYWYQQKSSQAPKLLFHYYDKDFNNEADTPDNFQSRRPNTSFCFLDIRSPGLGDTAMYLCATSNTGTGGGKLFFGEGSRLTVL.

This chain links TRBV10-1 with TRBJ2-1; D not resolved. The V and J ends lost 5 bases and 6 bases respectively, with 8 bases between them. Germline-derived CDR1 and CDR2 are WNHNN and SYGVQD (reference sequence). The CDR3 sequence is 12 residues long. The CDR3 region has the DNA TGCGCCAGCAGTCAAGGTCCCAATGAGCAGTTCTTC. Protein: CASSQGPNEQFF.

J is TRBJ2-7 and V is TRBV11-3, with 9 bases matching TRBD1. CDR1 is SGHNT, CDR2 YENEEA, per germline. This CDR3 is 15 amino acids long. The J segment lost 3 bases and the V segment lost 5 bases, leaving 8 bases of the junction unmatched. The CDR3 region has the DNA TGTGCCAGCAGCCAACGACAGGGGGAGCACTACGAGCAGTACTTC. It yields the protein CASSQRQGEHYEQYF.

The CDR3 region has the DNA TGTGCCAGCAGTGGTAGTGGACAGGGGAACACTGAAGCTTTCTTT. Translating gives CASSGSGQGNTEAFF. The chain recombines TRBV28 with TRBJ1-1; 8 bases align to TRBD1. The CDR3 has 15 residues. J was trimmed by 1 base and V by 5 bases; bases with no gene match: 6. In germline, CDR1 is MDHEN, CDR2 SYDVKM.

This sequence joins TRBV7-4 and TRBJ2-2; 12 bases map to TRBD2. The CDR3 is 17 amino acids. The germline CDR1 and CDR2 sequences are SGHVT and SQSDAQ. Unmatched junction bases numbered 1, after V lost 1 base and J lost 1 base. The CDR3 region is CASSLVLAGGNTGELFF. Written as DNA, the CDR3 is TGTGCCAGCAGCTTAGTACTAGCGGGAGGGAACACCGGGGAGCTGTTTTTT.

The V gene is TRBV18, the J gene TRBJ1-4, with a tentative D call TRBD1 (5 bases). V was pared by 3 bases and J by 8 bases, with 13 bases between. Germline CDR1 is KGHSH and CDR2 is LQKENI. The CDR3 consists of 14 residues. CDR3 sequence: CASSPGGAREKLFF. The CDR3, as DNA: TGTGCCAGCTCACCGGGCGGGGCAAGGGAAAAACTGTTTTTT. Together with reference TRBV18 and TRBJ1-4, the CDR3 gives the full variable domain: NAGVMQNPRHLVRRRGQEARLRCSPMKGHSHVYWYRQLPEEGLKFMVYLQKENIIDESGMPKERFSAEFPKEGPSILRIQQVVRGDSAAYFCASSPGGAREKLFFGSGTQLSVL.

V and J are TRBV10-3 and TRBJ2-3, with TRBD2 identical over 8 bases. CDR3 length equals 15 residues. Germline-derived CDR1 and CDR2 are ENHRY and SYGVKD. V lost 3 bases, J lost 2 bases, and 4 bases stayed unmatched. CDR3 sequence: CAISDSSGPTDTQYF. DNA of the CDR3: TGTGCCATCAGTGATTCTAGCGGGCCCACAGATACGCAGTATTTT.

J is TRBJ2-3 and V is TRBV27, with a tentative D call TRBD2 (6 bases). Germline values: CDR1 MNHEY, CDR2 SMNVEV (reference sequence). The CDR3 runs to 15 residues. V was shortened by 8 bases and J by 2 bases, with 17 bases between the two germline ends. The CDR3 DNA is TGTGCCAGCGGGATCCAAGCGGGTATCACAGATACGCAGTATTTT. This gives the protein CASGIQAGITDTQYF.